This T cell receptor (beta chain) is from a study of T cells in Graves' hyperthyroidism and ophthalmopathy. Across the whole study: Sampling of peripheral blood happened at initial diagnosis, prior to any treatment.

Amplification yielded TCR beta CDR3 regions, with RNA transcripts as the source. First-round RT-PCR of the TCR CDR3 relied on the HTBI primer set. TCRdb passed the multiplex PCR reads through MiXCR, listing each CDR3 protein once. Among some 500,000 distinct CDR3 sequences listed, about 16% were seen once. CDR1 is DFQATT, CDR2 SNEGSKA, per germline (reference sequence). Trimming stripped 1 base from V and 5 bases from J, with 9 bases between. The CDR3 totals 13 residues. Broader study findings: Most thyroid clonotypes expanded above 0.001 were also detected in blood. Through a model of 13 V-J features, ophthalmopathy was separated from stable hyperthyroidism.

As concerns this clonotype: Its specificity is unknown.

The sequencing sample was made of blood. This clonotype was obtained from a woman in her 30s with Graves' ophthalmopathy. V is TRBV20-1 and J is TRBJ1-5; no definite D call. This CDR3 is CSARGFGHQPQHF. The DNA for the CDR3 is TGCAGTGCTAGAGGGTTTGGGCATCAGCCCCAGCATTTT.